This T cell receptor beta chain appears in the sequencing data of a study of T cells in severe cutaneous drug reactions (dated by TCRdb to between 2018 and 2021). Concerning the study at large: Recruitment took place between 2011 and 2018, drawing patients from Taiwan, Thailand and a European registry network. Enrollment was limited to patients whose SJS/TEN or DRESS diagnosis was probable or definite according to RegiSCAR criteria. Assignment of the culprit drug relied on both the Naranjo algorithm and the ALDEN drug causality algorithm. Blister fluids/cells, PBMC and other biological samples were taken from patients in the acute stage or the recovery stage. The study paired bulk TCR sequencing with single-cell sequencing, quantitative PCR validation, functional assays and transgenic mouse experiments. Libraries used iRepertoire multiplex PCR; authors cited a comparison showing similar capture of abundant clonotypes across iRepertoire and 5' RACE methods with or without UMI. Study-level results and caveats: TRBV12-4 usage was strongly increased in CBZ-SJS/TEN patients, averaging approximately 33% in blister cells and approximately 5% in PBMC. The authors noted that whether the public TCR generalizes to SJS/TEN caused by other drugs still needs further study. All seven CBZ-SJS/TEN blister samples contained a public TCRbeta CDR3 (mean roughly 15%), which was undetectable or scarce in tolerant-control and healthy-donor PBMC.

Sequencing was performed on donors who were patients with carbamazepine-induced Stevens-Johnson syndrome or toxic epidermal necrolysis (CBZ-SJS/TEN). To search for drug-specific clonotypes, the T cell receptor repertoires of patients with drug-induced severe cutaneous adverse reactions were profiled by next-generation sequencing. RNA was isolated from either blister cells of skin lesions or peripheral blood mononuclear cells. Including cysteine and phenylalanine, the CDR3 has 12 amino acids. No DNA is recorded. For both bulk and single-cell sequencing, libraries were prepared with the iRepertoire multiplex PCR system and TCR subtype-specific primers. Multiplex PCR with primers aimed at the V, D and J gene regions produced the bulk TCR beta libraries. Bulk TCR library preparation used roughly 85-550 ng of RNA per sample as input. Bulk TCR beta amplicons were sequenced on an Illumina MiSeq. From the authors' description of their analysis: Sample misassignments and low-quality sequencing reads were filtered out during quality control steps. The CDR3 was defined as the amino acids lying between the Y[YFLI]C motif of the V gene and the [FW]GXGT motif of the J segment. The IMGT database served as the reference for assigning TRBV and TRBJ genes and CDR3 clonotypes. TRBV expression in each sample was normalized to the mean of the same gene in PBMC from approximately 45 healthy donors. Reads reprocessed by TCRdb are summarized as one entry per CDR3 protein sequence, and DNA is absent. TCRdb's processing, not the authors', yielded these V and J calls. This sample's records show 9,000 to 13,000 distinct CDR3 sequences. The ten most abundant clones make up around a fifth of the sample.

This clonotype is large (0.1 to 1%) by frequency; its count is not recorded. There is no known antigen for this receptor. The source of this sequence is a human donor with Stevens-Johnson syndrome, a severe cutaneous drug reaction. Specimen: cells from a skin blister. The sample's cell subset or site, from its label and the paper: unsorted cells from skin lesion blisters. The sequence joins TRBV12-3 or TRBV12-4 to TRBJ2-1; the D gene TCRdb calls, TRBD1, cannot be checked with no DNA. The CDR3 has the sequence CASTAGGGHVFF.